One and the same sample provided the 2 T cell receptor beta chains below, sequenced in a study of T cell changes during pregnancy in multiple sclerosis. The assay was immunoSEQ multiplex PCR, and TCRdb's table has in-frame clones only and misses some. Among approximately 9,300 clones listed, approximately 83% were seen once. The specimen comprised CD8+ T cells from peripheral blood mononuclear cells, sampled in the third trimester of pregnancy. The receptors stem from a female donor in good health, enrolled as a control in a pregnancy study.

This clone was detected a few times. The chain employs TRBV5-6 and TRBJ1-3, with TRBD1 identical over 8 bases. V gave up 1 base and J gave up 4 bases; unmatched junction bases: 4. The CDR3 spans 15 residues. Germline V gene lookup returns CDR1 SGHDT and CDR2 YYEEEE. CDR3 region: CASSLRTGSGNTIYF. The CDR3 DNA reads TGTGCCAGCAGCTTGAGGACAGGGAGCGGAAACACCATATATTTT.

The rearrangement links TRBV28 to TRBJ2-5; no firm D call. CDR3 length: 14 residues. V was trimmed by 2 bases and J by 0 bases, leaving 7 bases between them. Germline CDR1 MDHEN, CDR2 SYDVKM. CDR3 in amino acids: CASSLRSNQETQYF. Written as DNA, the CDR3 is TGTGCCAGCAGTTTAAGAAGCAACCAAGAGACCCAGTACTTC. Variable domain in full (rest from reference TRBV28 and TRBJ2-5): DVKVTQSSRYLVKRTGEKVFLECVQDMDHENMFWYRQDPGLGLRLIYFSYDVKMKEKGDIPEGYSVSREKKERFSLILESASTNQTSMYLCASSLRSNQETQYFGPGTRLLVL.